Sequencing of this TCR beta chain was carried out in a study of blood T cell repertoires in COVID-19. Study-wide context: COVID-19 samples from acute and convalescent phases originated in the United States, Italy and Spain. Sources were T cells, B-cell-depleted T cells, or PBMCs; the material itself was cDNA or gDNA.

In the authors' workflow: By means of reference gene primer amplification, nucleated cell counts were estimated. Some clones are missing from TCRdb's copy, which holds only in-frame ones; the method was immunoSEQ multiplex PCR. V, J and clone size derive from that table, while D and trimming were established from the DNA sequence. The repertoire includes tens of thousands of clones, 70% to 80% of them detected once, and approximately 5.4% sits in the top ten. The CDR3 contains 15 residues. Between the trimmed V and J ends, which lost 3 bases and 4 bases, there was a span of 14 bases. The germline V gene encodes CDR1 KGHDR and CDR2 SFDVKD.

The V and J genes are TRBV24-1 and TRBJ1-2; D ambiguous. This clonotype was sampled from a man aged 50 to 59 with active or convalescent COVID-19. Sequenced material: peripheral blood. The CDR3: CATSDQTNSPYGYTF. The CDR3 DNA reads TGTGCCACCAGTGATCAAACTAATTCCCCCTATGGCTACACCTTC.